What follows describes a single T cell receptor beta chain. These data belong to a study of cytomegalovirus exposure and HLA in healthy donors. The CDR3 sequence is 16 residues long. Germline V lookup: CDR1 GTSNPN, CDR2 SVGIG (reference sequence). The germline V and J ends were trimmed by 3 bases and 3 bases, with 15 bases remaining between them. Sequenced by immunoSEQ multiplex PCR; TCRdb stores in-frame clones only, minus some. This sample has 200,000 or so clones; about four fifths occur once, and the top ten carry roughly 7%. This rearrangement joins TRBV30 to TRBJ2-6; a possible D gene is TRBD1 (5 bases). The material sequenced was PBMCs. This sequence originates from a man aged 18 to 30 in good health and CMV-seropositive. The CDR3 here is CAWRKTVGDGANVLTF. CDR3 coding DNA: TGTGCCTGGAGGAAGACAGTTGGCGATGGGGCCAACGTCCTGACTTTC.